This T cell receptor (beta chain) appears in the sequencing data of a study of beta chain features in type 1 diabetes. The CDR3 runs 12 residues. V lost 8 bases and J lost 2, with 9 bases in between. Germline assignment: CDR1 MNHEY and CDR2 SMNVEV (reference sequence). cDNA synthesis used the whole RNA isolate, giving expressed TCRB sequences. Repertoires were generated with immunoSEQ multiplex PCR, while TCRdb's copy carries only in-frame clones and drops some. This sample yields under 450,000 clones, of which more than 11% are seen a single time; roughly 0.035% belongs to the top ten. This clone was observed a handful of times.

The chain uses TRBV27 and TRBJ2-5; possibly TRBD2 for D (5 bases). The clonotype comes from a man between 25 and 39 years old in good health. The sequenced material came from naive CD4+ T cells from blood. For the CDR3, the DNA is TGTGCCAGCTGGAGGCAGCAAGAGACCCAGTACTTC. Translating it yields CASWRQQETQYF.